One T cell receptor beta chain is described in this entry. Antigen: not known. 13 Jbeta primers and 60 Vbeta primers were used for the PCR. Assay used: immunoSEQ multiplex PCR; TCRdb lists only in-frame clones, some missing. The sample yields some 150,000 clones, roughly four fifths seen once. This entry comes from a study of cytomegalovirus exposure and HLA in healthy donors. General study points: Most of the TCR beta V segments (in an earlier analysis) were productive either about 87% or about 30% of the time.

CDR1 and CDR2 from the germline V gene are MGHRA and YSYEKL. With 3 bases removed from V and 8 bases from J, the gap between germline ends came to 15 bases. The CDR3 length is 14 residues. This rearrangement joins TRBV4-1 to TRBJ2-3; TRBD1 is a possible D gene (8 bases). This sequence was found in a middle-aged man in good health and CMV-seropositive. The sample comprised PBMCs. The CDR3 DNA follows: TGCGCCAGCAGCCATGGACAGGGAGGGGGTACGCAGTATTTT. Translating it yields CASSHGQGGGTQYF.